The rows below give T cell receptor beta chains drawn from one sample of a study of cytomegalovirus exposure and HLA in healthy donors. The protocol was immunoSEQ multiplex PCR, while the TCRdb copy is restricted to in-frame clones and leaves out a portion. Reported are 150,000 to 200,000 clones; the ten largest clones contain roughly 2%. The material sequenced was PBMCs. All receptors derive from a man aged 25 to 40 in good health and CMV-seronegative. Each CDR3 is given with its conserved first and last residue. Fields, in order: D gene, J gene, V gene, CDR3 protein, CDR3 DNA. D genes are given only for firm matches.

.,TRBJ2-7,TRBV5-1,CASSSDRAYEQYF,TGCGCCAGCAGCTCTGACAGAGCCTACGAGCAGTACTTC
.,TRBJ2-1,TRBV7-9,CASMEGNEQFF,TGTGCCAGTATGGAGGGGAATGAGCAGTTCTTC
TRBD1,TRBJ1-4,TRBV4-3,CASSLVTGVAEKLFF,TGCGCCAGCAGCCTAGTGACAGGGGTGGCAGAAAAACTGTTTTTT
.,TRBJ1-1,TRBV29-1,CSVVYTEAFF,TGCAGCGTTGTATATACTGAAGCTTTCTTT
.,TRBJ2-5,TRBV5-1,CASRRGRQEETQYF,TGCGCCAGCAGACGAGGGAGGCAGGAAGAGACCCAGTACTTC
TRBD2,TRBJ2-1,TRBV5-1,CASRPTSGSNEQFF,TGCGCCAGCAGGCCGACTAGCGGGAGTAATGAGCAGTTCTTC
.,TRBJ1-1,TRBV27,CASSPLGRGGTEAFF,TGTGCCAGCAGTCCCTTGGGCAGAGGGGGCACTGAAGCTTTCTTT
TRBD1,TRBJ1-5,TRBV4-3,CASSLTTGDQPQHF,TGCGCCAGCAGCCTGACGACAGGGGATCAGCCCCAGCATTTT
.,TRBJ1-2,TRBV29-1,CSVRDIGYGYTF,TGCAGCGTTCGGGACATTGGCTATGGCTACACCTTC
TRBD2,TRBJ2-7,TRBV5-1,CASGFAGLADSYEQYF,TGCGCCAGCGGTTTTGCTGGGCTAGCGGACTCCTACGAGCAGTACTTC
TRBD1,TRBJ1-1,TRBV27,CASSFAQGEAFF,TGTGCCAGCAGTTTCGCACAGGGGGAAGCTTTCTTT
.,TRBJ1-1,TRBV5-1,CASGNGGANTEAFF,TGCGCCAGCGGCAATGGGGGGGCCAACACTGAAGCTTTCTTT
.,TRBJ2-3,TRBV5-6,CASSSLGGSSSTDTQYF,TGTGCCAGCAGCTCGTTGGGGGGTAGTTCTAGCACAGATACGCAGTATTTT
.,TRBJ1-1,TRBV4-3,CASSQGGQTDTEAFF,TGCGCCAGCAGCCAAGGTGGACAGACGGACACTGAAGCTTTCTTT
TRBD1,TRBJ1-1,TRBV5-1,CASSLGQQDSEAFF,TGCGCCAGCAGCCTGGGACAGCAAGATTCCGAAGCTTTCTTT
TRBD1,TRBJ2-7,TRBV28,CASRGTGQSYEQYF,TGTGCCAGCAGAGGGACAGGTCAATCCTACGAGCAGTACTTC
TRBD2,TRBJ2-7,TRBV7-2,CASSLRREGTYEQYF,TGTGCCAGCAGCTTACGGCGGGAGGGAACCTACGAGCAGTACTTC
TRBD2,TRBJ2-7,TRBV29-1,CSVYRISGSVSYEQYF,TGCAGCGTCTACAGAATTAGCGGGAGTGTCTCCTACGAGCAGTACTTC
.,TRBJ2-5,TRBV27,CASSYLRLGSKQYF,TGTGCCAGCAGTTATCTGCGTTTGGGGAGCAAGCAGTACTTC
.,TRBJ1-1,TRBV5-6,CASSLAAGYGWDTEAFF,TGTGCCAGCAGCTTGGCAGCGGGGTACGGGTGGGACACTGAAGCTTTCTTT